This entry describes one T cell receptor (beta chain). The antigen is unknown. This sample was included in a study of T-cell reconstitution after alpha-beta-depleted transplantation in children. For TCRbeta, the library was prepared with unique molecular identifiers. TCRdb reprocessed the PCR reads with MiXCR, giving one entry per CDR3 protein. The data hold about 980,000 distinct CDR3 sequences, with 25% to 30% observed a single time. Broader study findings: Surviving recipient T cells and thymic progenitors accounted for the high day-60 TCRbeta diversity observed in some patients. T-cell numbers and diversity, one year after transplant, stemmed largely from T cells that were newly produced. Several hundred expanded graft clones reportedly supplied alpha-beta T cells about two months after transplant.

This CDR3 is 14 amino acids long. Germline CDR1 and CDR2: MNHEY and SMNVEV (reference sequence). V was pared by 8 bases and J by 1 base, with 12 bases between. The sequencing here drew on PBMCs, mostly from graft donor cells, taken 360 days after TCRalphabeta/CD19-depleted stem cell transplant. This receptor was taken from a boy less than two years old who had a stem cell transplant for SCID, so the T cells may come from the graft donor. V and J are TRBV27 and TRBJ1-5, with D possibly being TRBD1 (5 bases). CDR3 sequence (DNA): TGTGCCAGCGGATACGGGGGAAGCAATCAGCCCCAGCATTTT. Amino acid sequence: CASGYGGSNQPQHF.